The following is a T cell receptor (beta chain) sequence with its context. The data originate from a study of blood T cell repertoires in COVID-19. This table comes from immunoSEQ multiplex PCR, and its TCRdb copy is limited to in-frame clones, with some not included. This sample carries about 100,000 clones, approximately 80% of them seen once, and the ten largest clones take 15% to 20%. V lost 8 bases, J lost 0 bases, and 8 bases lay in between. The CDR3 spans 13 residues. Material for sequencing was peripheral blood. The chain has TRBV12-3 or TRBV12-4 and TRBJ1-3; D gene ambiguous. This clonotype was obtained from a human donor in a cohort sampled during active COVID-19. The CDR3 nucleotides are TGTGCCAGCCCTGACATCTCTGGAAACACCATATATTTT. Translated: CASPDISGNTIYF.